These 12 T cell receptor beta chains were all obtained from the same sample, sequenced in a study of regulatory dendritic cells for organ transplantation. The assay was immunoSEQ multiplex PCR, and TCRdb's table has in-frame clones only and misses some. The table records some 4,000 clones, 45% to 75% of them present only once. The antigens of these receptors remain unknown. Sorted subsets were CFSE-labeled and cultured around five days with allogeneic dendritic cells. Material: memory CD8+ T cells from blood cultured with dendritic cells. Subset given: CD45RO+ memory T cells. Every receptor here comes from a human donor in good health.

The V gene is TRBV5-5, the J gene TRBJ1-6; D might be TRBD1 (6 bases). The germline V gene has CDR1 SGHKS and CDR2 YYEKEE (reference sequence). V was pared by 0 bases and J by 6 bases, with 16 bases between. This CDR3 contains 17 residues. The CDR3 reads CASSLAWAGDFNSPLHF. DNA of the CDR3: TGTGCCAGCAGCTTGGCCTGGGCAGGGGATTTTAATTCACCCCTCCACTTT.

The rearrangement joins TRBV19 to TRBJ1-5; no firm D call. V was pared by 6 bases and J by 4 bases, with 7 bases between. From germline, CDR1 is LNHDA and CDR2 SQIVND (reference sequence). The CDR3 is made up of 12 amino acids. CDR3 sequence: CASRSGNQPQHF. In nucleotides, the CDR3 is TGTGCCAGTAGGTCGGGGAATCAGCCCCAGCATTTT.

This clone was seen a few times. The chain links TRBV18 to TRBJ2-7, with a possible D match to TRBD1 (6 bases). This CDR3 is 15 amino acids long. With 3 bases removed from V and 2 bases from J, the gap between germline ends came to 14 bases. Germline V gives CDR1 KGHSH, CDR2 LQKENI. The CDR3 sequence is CASSPELGAPYEQYF. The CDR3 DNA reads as TGTGCCAGCTCACCTGAACTGGGGGCCCCCTACGAGCAGTACTTC.

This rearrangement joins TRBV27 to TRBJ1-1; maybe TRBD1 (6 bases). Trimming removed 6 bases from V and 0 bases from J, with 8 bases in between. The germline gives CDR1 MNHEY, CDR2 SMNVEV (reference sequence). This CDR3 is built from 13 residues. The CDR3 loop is CASRTGLNTEAFF. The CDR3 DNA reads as TGTGCCAGCAGGACAGGATTGAACACTGAAGCTTTCTTT.

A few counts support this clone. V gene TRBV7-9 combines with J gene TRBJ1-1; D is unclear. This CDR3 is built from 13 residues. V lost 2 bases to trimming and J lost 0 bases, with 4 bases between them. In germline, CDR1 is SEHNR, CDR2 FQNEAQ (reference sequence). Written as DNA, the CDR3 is TGTGCCAGCAGCTTATCTTTGAACACTGAAGCTTTCTTT. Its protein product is CASSLSLNTEAFF.

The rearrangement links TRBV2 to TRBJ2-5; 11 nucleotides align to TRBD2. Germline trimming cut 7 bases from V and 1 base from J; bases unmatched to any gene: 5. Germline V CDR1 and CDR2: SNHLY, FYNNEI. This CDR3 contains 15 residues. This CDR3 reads CASKASGGFQETQYF. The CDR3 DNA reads TGTGCCAGCAAGGCTAGCGGGGGGTTCCAAGAGACCCAGTACTTC.

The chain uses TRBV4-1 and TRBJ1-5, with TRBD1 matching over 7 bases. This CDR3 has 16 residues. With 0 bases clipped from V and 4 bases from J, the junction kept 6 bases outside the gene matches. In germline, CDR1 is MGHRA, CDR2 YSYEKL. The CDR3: CASSQEQTGRNQPQHF. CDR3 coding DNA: TGCGCCAGCAGCCAAGAGCAGACAGGGCGGAATCAGCCCCAGCATTTT.

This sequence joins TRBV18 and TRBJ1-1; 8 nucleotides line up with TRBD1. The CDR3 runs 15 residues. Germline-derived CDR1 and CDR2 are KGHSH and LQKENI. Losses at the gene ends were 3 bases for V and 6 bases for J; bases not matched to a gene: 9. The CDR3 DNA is TGTGCCAGCTCACCCCTACTCGGACAGGGCGCTGAAGCTTTCTTT. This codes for CASSPLLGQGAEAFF.

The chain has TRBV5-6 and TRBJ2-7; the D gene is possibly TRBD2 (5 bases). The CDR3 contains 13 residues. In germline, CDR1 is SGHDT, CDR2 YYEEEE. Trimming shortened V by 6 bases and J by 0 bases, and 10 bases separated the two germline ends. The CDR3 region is CASTYRDSYEQYF. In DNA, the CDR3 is TGTGCCAGCACTTACCGGGACTCCTACGAGCAGTACTTC.

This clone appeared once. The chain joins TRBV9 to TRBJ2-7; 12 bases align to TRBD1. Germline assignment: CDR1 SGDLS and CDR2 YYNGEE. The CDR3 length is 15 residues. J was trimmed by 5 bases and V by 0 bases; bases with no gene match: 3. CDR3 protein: CASSVEGQGAHEQYF. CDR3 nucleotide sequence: TGTGCCAGCAGCGTAGAGGGACAGGGGGCCCACGAGCAGTACTTC.

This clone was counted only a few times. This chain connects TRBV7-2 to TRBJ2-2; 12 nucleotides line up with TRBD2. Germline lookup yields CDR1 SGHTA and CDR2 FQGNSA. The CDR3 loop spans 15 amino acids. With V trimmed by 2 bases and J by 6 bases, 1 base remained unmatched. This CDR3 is CASSLSSGGAGELFF. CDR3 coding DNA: TGTGCCAGCAGCTTATCTAGCGGGGGGGCCGGGGAGCTGTTTTTT.

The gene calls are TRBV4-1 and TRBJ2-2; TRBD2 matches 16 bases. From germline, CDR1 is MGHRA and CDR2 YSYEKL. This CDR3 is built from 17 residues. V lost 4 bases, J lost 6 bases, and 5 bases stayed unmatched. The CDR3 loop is CASSLGLAGGLAGELFF. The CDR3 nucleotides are TGCGCCAGCAGCCTGGGACTAGCGGGGGGGCTGGCCGGGGAGCTGTTTTTT.